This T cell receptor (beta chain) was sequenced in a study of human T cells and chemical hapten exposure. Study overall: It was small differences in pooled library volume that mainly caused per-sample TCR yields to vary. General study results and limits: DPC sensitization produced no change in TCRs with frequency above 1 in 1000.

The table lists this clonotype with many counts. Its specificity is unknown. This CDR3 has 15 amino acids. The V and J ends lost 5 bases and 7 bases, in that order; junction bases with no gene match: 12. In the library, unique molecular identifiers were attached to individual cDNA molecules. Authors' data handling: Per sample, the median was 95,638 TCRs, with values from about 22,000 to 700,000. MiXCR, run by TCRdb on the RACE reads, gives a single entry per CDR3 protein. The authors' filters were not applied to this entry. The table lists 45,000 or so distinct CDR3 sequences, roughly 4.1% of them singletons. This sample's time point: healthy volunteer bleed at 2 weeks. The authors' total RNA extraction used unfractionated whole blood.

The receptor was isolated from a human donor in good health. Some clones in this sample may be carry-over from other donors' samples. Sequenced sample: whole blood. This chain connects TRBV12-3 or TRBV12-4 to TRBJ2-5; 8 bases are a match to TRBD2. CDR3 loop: CASSPPTSGLTTQYF. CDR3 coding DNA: TGTGCCAGCAGTCCCCCAACTAGCGGCTTAACGACCCAGTACTTC.